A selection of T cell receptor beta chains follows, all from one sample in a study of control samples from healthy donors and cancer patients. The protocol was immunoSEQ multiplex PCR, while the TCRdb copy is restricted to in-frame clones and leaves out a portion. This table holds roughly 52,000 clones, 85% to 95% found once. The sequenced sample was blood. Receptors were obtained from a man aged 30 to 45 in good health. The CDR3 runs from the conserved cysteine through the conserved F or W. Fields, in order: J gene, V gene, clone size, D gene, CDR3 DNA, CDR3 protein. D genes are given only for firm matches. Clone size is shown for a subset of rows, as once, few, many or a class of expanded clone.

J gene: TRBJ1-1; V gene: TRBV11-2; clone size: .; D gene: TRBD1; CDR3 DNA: TGTGCCAGCAGCTTAGCGGGACAGGGGATATCCCCCTTGAACACTGAAGCTTTCTTT; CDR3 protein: CASSLAGQGISPLNTEAFF
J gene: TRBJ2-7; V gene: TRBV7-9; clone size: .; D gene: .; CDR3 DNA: TGTGCCAGCAGCCATGAAGAGCAGTACTTC; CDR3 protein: CASSHEEQYF
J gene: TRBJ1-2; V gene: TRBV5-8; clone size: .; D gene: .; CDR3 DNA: TGTGCCAGCAGAGGCAGGGCAGTATTGTATGGCTACACCTTC; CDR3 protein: CASRGRAVLYGYTF
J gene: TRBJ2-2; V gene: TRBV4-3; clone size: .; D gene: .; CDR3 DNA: TGCGCCAGCAGCCAAGCGGCGGTGAACACCGGGGAGCTGTTTTTT; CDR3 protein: CASSQAAVNTGELFF
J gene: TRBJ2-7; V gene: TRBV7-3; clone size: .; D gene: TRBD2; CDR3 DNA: TGTGCCAGCAGCTTAACTGGGGGGAGGGCCTACGAGCAGTACTTC; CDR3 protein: CASSLTGGRAYEQYF
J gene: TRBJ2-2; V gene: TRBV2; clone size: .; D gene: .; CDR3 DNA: TGTGCCAGCAGAAAGGGTGGCACCGGGGAGCTGTTTTTT; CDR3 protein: CASRKGGTGELFF
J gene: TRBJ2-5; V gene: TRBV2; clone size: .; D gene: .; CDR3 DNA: TGTGCCAGCAGTGAACTGCAAGAGACCCAGTACTTC; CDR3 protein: CASSELQETQYF
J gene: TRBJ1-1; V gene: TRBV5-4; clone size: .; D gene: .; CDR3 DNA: TGTGCCAGCAGCTTCCGCACTGAAGCTTTCTTT; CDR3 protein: CASSFRTEAFF
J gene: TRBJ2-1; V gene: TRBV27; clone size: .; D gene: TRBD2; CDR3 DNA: TGTGCCAGCAAACCCGTTATTGGGACTAGCTCGAGCTTAAGCTCCTACAATGAGCAGTTCTTC; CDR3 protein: CASKPVIGTSSSLSSYNEQFF
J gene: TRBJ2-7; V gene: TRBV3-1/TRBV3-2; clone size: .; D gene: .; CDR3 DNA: TGTGCCAGCAGCCAGGGAGGAGACTACGAGCAGTACTTC; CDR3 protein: CASSQGGDYEQYF
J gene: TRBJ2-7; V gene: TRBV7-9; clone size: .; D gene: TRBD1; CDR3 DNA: TGTGCCAGCAGCTCACTCCGGGACAGGGCGTTCTACGAGCAGTACTTC; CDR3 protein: CASSSLRDRAFYEQYF
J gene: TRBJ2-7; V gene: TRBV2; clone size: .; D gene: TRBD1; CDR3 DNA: TGTGCCAGCAATCAGGACAGGGGCGAGCAGTACTTC; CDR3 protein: CASNQDRGEQYF
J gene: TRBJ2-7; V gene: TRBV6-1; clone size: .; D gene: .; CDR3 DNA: TGTGCCAGCAGTGAAGCAAGGGGCTACGAGCAGTACTTC; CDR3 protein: CASSEARGYEQYF
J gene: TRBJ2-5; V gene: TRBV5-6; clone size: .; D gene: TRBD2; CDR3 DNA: TGTGCCAGCAGCTTGTCCCCTAGCGGGACGCAAGAGACCCAGTACTTC; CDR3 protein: CASSLSPSGTQETQYF
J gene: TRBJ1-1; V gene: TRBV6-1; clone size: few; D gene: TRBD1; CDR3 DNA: TGTGCCAGCAGTGAAGCGGGACAGGGGGGCACTGAAGCTTTCTTT; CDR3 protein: CASSEAGQGGTEAFF
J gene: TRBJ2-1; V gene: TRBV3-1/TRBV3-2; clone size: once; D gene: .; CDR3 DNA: TGTGCCAGCAGCCAAGCGCGGGGTAAAAGCGAGCAGTTCTTC; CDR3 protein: CASSQARGKSEQFF
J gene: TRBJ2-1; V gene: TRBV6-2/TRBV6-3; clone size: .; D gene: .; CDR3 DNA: TGTGCCAGCAGTTACGGGCTTCTACTATCCAATGAGCAGTTCTTC; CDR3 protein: CASSYGLLLSNEQFF
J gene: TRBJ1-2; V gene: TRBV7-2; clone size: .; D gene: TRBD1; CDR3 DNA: TGTGCCAGCAGCTTAGCGGACAGGGGGCTCAATGGCTACACCTTC; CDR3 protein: CASSLADRGLNGYTF
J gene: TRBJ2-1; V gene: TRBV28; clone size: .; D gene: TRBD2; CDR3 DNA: TGTGCCAGCAAGGCGGGAGGGCCGGAGGTTGAGCAGTTCTTC; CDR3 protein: CASKAGGPEVEQFF
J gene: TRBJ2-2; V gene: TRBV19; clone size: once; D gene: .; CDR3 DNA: TGTGCCCAGGGGGGCGGGAGAGGAACCGGGGAGCTGTTTTTT; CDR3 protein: CAQGGGRGTGELFF
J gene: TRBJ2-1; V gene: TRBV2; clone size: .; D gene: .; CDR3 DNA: TGTGCCAGCAGGGGGGTAATGGAGTTCTTC; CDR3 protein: CASRGVMEFF
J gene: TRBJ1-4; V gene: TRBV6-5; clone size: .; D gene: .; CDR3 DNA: TGTGCCAGCAGTTACTCGGTCGGGAGGCTGGCTGAAAAACTGTTTTTT; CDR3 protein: CASSYSVGRLAEKLFF
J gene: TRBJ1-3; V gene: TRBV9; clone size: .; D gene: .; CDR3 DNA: TGTGCCAGCAGCGTAGGAGGGTTCTCTGGAAACACCATATATTTT; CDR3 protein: CASSVGGFSGNTIYF
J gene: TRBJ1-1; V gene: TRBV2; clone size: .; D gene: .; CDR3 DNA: TGTGCCAGCAGTGAGCTCGGCACTGAAGCTTTCTTT; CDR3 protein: CASSELGTEAFF
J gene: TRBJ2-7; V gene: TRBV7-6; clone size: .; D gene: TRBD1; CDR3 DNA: TGTGCCAGCAGCTTAGTGGAACAGGGGGAGCAGTACTTC; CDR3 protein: CASSLVEQGEQYF
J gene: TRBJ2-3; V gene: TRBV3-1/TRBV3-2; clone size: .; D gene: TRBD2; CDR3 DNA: TGTGCCAGCAGCCCCCGGACTAGCGGGAGACCTGGAGATACGCAGTATTTT; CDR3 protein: CASSPRTSGRPGDTQYF
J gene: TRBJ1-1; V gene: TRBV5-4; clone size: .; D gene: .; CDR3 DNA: TGTGCCAGCAGCTTCGACAGGAGGAACACTGAAGCTTTCTTT; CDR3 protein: CASSFDRRNTEAFF
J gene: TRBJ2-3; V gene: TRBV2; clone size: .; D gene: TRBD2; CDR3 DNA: TGTGCCAGCCAGGTGGGACTAGCGGCAGATACGCAGTATTTT; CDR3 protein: CASQVGLAADTQYF
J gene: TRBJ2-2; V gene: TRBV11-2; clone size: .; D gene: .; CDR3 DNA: TGTGCCAGCAGCTTAGCTGGGAGCGGAAACACCGGGGAGCTGTTTTTT; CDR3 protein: CASSLAGSGNTGELFF
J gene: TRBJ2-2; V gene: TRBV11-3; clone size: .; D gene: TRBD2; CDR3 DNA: TGTGCCAGCAGCTCACGGACTAGTCGGAACACCGGGGAGCTGTTTTTT; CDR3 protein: CASSSRTSRNTGELFF
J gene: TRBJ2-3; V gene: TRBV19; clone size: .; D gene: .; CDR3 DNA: TGTGCCAGCCAGACTCAACGCACAGATACGCAGTATTTT; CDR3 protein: CASQTQRTDTQYF
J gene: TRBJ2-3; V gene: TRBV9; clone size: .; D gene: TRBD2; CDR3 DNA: TGTGCCAGCAGCGGGAGCGGGAATCCAGATACGCAGTATTTT; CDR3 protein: CASSGSGNPDTQYF
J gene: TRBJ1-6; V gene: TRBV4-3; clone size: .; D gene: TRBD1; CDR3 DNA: TGCGCCAGCAGCAGTCACGGACAGGGGTCTAATTCACCCCTCCACTTT; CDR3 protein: CASSSHGQGSNSPLHF
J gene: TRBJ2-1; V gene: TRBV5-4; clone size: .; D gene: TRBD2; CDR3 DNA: TGTGCCAGCAGCTCCGGGACTAGCGGGAGGGCTGAGCAGTTCTTC; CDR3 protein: CASSSGTSGRAEQFF
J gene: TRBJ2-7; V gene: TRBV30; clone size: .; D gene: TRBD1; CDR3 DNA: TGTGCCTGGAGTGCGGGACAGGCCTCCTACGAGCAGTACTTC; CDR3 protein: CAWSAGQASYEQYF
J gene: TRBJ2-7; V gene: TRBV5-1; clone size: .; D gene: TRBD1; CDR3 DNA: TGCGCCAGCAGCCTCGGGACAGGGGGCTACGAGCAGTACTTC; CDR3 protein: CASSLGTGGYEQYF
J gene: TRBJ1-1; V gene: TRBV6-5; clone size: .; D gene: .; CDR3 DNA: TGTGCCAGCAGTTACTCGTGGGCAGGGGCGAACACTGAAGCTTTCTTT; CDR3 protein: CASSYSWAGANTEAFF
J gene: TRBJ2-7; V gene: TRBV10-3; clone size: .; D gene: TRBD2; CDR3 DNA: TGTGCCATCAGTGAGTCGACTAGCGGGAGTGCGTACGAGCAGTACTTC; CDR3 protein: CAISESTSGSAYEQYF
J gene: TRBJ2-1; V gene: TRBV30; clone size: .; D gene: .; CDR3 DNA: TGTGCCTGGATAGCAAGAGGGGCTTACTACAATGAGCAGTTCTTC; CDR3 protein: CAWIARGAYYNEQFF
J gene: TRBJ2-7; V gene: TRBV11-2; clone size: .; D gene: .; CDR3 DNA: TGTGCCAGCAGCCATCCTATAGCGAGCTCCTACGAGCAGTACTTC; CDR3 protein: CASSHPIASSYEQYF
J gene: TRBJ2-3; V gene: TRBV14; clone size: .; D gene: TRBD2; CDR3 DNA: TGTGCCAGCAGCCAGGGACTACTGAATACGCAGTATTTT; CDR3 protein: CASSQGLLNTQYF
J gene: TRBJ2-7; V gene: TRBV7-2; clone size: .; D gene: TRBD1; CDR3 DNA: TGTGCCAGCAGCTACGACAGGGGGGCCTACGAGCAGTACTTC; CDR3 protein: CASSYDRGAYEQYF
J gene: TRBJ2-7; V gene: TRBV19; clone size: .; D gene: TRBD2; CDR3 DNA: TGTGCCAGTAGTATAGGGGGTGGAAGCGGGAGGGCCTTCGCCGAGCAGTACTTC; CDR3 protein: CASSIGGGSGRAFAEQYF
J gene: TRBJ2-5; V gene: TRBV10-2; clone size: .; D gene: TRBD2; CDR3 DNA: TGCGCCATTAAAGCGGGAGGACTCAAAGAGACCCAGTACTTC; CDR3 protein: CAIKAGGLKETQYF
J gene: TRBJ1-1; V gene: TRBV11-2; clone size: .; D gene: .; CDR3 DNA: TGTGCCAGCAGCTTAGTCGGGGGTTTGAACACTGAAGCTTTCTTT; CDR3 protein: CASSLVGGLNTEAFF
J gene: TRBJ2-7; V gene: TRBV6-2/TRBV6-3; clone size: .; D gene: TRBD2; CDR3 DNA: TGTGCCAGCAGTTTACTAGCGGGAGGGGCCTACGAGCAGTACTTC; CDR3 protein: CASSLLAGGAYEQYF
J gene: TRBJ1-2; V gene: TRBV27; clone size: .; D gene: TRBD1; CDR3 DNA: TGTGCCAGCAGTTCCAGGACAGGGGACGGCTACACCTTC; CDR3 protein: CASSSRTGDGYTF
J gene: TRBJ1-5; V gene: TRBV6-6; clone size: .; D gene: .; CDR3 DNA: TGTGCCAGCAGCTCCGAGACGGGCAATCAGCCCCAGCATTTT; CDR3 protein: CASSSETGNQPQHF
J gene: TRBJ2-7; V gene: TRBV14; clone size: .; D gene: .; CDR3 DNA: TGTGCCAGCAGCCAAGCTGGGACGGTCTCCTACGAGCAGTACTTC; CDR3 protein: CASSQAGTVSYEQYF
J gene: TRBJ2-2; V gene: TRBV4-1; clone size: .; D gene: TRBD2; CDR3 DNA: TGCGCCAGCAGCCACAACGCAGCGGGAGTCACCGGGGAGCTGTTTTTT; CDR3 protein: CASSHNAAGVTGELFF
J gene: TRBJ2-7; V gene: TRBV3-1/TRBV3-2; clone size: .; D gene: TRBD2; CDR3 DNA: TGTGCCAGCAGCCAAGGGCTAGCGGGCCCCTACGAGCAGTACTTC; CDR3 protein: CASSQGLAGPYEQYF
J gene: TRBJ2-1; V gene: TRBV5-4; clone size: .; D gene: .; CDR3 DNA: TGTGCCAGCAGCTTGGAAACAGGGTGGCAATTCTTC; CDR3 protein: CASSLETGWQFF